This T cell receptor delta chain was sequenced for a study of Vδ1+ human thymocytes. Germline V gene lookup returns CDR1 TSWWSYY and CDR2 QGS. The CDR3 covers 20 residues. The V segment lost 0 bases and the J segment 0 bases; nucleotides outside the gene matches: 11. This clone showed up just a few times. What it recognizes is unknown. General study findings and limits: Thymic TRG and TRD repertoires appeared highly polyclonal.

Extracted RNA was reverse transcribed into cDNA. The CDR3 regions were amplified by multiplex PCR from V-gene primers to a constant-region primer. TCRdb called clones from the multiplex PCR reads again using CATT. The sample lists about 75,000 delta-chain clones, approximately 30% occurring once. V is TRDV1 and J is TRDJ1; 12 bases agree with TRDD3. The sequencing input was Vdelta1+ gamma-delta thymocytes from the thymus. Noted subset: FACS-sorted CD3+ TCRalphabeta- TCRVdelta1+ TCRVdelta2- thymocytes. This TCR derives from a boy under two years old who had congenital heart surgery. The DNA of the CDR3 is TGTGCTCTTGGGGAACTCGCTCCTACTGGGGGATACTCGTACACCGATAAACTCATCTTT. This encodes CALGELAPTGGYSYTDKLIF.